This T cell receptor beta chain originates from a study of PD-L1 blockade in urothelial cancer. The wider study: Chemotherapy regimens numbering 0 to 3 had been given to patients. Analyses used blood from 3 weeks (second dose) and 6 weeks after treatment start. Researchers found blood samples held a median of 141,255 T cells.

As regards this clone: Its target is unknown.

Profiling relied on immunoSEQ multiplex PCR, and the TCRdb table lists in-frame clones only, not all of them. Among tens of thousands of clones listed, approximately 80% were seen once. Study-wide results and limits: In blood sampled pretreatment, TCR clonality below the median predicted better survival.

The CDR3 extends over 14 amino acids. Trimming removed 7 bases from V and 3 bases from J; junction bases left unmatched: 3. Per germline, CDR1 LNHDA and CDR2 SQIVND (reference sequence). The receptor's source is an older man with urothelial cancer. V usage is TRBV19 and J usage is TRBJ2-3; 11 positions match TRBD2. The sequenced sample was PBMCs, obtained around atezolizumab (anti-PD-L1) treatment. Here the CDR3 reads CASNLAGGTDTQYF. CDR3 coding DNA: TGTGCCAGTAATCTAGCGGGAGGAACAGATACGCAGTATTTT. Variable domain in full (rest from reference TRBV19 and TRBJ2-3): DGGITQSPKYLFRKEGQNVTLSCEQNLNHDAMYWYRQDPGQGLRLIYYSQIVNDFQKGDIAEGYSVSREKKESFPLTVTSAQKNPTAFYLCASNLAGGTDTQYFGPGTRLTVL.